One and the same sample provided the 13 T cell receptor beta chains below, sequenced in a study of cytomegalovirus exposure and HLA in healthy donors (dated by TCRdb to about 2017). Receptor amplification or capture employed the immunoSEQ multiplex PCR assay. The multiplex PCR relied on a mix of 60 forward primers for TCR Vbeta segments and 13 reverse primers for TCR Jbeta segments. The clones in this table, taken by TCRdb from immuneACCESS, are in-frame only. Not every clone is retained; where verified, under half of the shortfall comes from an unresolved V gene, and the cause of the rest is unknown. The table for this sample lists about 89,000 clones; 76% of them were counted only once. Over 1.1% of the sample belongs to the ten largest clones. The specimen sequenced was PBMCs. The receptors shown here come from a male donor in good health and CMV-seronegative.

V usage is TRBV7-2 and J usage is TRBJ2-7; 8 nucleotides match TRBD2. The CDR3 runs to 15 residues. The V segment lost 7 bases and the J segment 1 base; nucleotides outside the gene matches: 9. The germline V gene has CDR1 SGHTA and CDR2 FQGNSA. CDR3 residues: CASTPTSGISYEQYF. The CDR3 bases are TGTGCCAGCACCCCCACTAGCGGAATATCCTACGAGCAGTACTTC.

V and J are TRBV29-1 and TRBJ2-1, with TRBD1 matching over 7 bases. Germline lookup yields CDR1 SQVTM and CDR2 ANQGSEA. The CDR3 is 12 amino acids. The CDR3 here is CSTGTEYNEQFF. The CDR3 DNA follows: TGCAGTACCGGGACAGAATACAATGAGCAGTTCTTC.

The rearrangement uses TRBV28 and TRBJ1-1, with TRBD1 matching 7 bases. V was pared by 4 bases and J by 4 bases, with 15 bases of the junction left unmatched. The CDR3 is made up of 17 amino acids. The germline V gene encodes CDR1 MDHEN and CDR2 SYDVKM. CDR3 in amino acids: CASSSPGQRGDGTEAFF. The CDR3 nucleotides read TGTGCCAGCAGTTCACCGGGACAGAGGGGGGACGGCACTGAAGCTTTCTTT.

V is TRBV7-9 and J is TRBJ1-2; unclear D gene. V was clipped by 5 bases and J by 6 bases, with 10 bases between them. The V gene's germline CDR1 is SEHNR and CDR2 FQNEAQ (reference sequence). This CDR3 contains 12 residues. The CDR3 here is CASSPDSNGYTF. In nucleotides, the CDR3 is TGTGCCAGCAGCCCGGACTCTAATGGCTACACCTTC.

In its sample, this clone was seen a few times. The genes are TRBV5-1 and TRBJ1-3; 8 nucleotides line up with TRBD1. Germline V gene data show CDR1 as SGHRS and CDR2 as YFSETQ. The CDR3 is made up of 15 amino acids. Trimming removed 4 bases from V and 2 bases from J; junction bases left unmatched: 5. CDR3 loop: CASSQDRGPGNTIYF. The CDR3 DNA reads TGCGCCAGCAGCCAAGACAGGGGCCCTGGAAACACCATATATTTT.

The chain couples TRBV28 to TRBJ2-6, with 7 bases aligning to TRBD1. This CDR3 has 16 residues. V dropped 4 bases and J dropped 7; count of bases not matched to a gene: 10. Germline V gene sequence: CDR1 MDHEN, CDR2 SYDVKM. The CDR3 spells CASSWDTGVGANVLTF. Written as DNA, the CDR3 is TGTGCCAGCAGTTGGGATACAGGGGTAGGTGCCAACGTCCTGACTTTC.

DNA for the CDR3: TGCGCCAGCAGCCAAGATCTTGTGGCAGGGAATGAAAAACTGTTTTTT. It is translated as CASSQDLVAGNEKLFF. This chain joins TRBV4-3 and TRBJ1-4; a weak D match, TRBD1 (5 bases). V gave up 0 bases and J gave up 5 bases, with 13 bases separating them. Germline V lookup: CDR1 LGHNA, CDR2 YSLEER. This CDR3 is built from 16 residues.

This clone was observed a single time. The chain couples TRBV6-1 to TRBJ2-2, with D unclear. V lost 8 bases, J lost 5 bases, and 9 bases lay in between. Germline V gives CDR1 MNHNS, CDR2 SASEGT. The CDR3 runs 12 residues. The CDR3 here is CASRESTGELFF. For the CDR3, the DNA is TGTGCCAGCCGCGAATCAACCGGGGAGCTGTTTTTT.

The chain recombines TRBV5-1 with TRBJ2-5; unclear D gene. The J call is in doubt because the DNA end fits TRBJ2-7 better. Germline lookup yields CDR1 SGHRS and CDR2 YFSETQ. The CDR3 consists of 13 residues. CDR3 residues: CASSLDRSYEQYF. CDR3 coding DNA: TGCGCCAGCAGCTTGGACAGATCCTACGAGCAGTACTTC.

The genes are TRBV28 and TRBJ2-7; D possibly corresponds to TRBD2 (6 bases). The CDR3 runs to 14 residues. V was pared by 6 bases and J by 8 bases, with 20 bases between. Germline assignment: CDR1 MDHEN and CDR2 SYDVKM. CDR3 sequence reads: CASSAGTAQAKQYF. The DNA of the CDR3 is TGTGCCAGCAGCGCGGGGACGGCACAGGCTAAGCAGTACTTC.

This sequence joins TRBV4-3 and TRBJ1-1; 8 bases are a match to TRBD1. The J segment lost 3 bases and the V segment lost 4 bases, leaving 10 bases of the junction unmatched. The CDR3 loop spans 16 amino acids. Germline CDR1 is LGHNA and CDR2 is YSLEER. The CDR3 region has the DNA TGCGCCAGCAGCCGGACAGGGCCCCCTGCGTACACTGAAGCTTTCTTT. This gives the protein CASSRTGPPAYTEAFF.

The V gene is TRBV28, the J gene TRBJ1-1; a possible D gene is TRBD1 (5 bases). The CDR3 covers 14 residues. Germline V lookup: CDR1 MDHEN, CDR2 SYDVKM. V was cut by 6 bases and J by 8 bases, with 19 bases left in between. The CDR3 reads CASSPPRGAPEAFF. As DNA, the CDR3 is TGTGCCAGCAGCCCTCCTCGCGGGGCCCCCGAAGCTTTCTTT.

This clone occurred a few times. The chain recombines TRBV5-1 with TRBJ1-2, with D uncertain. The CDR3 totals 18 residues. V gave up 0 bases and J gave up 0 bases, with 18 bases separating them. Germline CDR1 SGHRS, CDR2 YFSETQ. In DNA, the CDR3 is TGCGCCAGCAGCTTGGGCGGGCCAGGCAGCGGAGCTAACTATGGCTACACCTTC. This translates into CASSLGGPGSGANYGYTF.